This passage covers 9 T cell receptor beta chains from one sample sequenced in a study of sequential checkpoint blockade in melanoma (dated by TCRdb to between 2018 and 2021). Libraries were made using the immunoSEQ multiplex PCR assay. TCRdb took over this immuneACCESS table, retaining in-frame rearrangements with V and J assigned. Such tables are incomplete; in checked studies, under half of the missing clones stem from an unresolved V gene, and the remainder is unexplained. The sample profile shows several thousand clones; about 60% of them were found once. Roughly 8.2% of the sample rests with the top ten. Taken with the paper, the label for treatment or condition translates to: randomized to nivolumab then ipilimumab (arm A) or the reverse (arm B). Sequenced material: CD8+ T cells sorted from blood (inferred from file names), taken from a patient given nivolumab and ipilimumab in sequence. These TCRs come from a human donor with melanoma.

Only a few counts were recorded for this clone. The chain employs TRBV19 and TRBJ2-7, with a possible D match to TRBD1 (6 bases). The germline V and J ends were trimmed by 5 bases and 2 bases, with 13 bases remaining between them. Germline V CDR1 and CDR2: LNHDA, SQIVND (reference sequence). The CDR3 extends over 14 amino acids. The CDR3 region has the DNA TGTGCCAGTAGTGGGGGCCAGGGGACCTACGAGCAGTACTTC. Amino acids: CASSGGQGTYEQYF.

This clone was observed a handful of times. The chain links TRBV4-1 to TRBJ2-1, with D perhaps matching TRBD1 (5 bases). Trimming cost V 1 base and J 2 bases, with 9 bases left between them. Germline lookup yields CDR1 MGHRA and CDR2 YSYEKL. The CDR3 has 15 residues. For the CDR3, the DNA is TGCGCCAGCAGCCAAGTAGGGGCGGCCTACAATGAGCAGTTCTTC. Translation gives CASSQVGAAYNEQFF.

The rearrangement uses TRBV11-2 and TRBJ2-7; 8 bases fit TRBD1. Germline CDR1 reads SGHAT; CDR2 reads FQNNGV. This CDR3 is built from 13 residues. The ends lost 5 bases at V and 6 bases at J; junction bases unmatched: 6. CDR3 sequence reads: CASSPGGLVEQYF. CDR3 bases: TGTGCCAGCAGCCCAGGGGGCCTGGTCGAGCAGTACTTC.

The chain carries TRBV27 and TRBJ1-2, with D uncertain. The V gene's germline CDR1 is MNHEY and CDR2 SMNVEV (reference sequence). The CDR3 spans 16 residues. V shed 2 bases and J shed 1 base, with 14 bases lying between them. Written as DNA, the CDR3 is TGTGCCAGCAGTTTACGGGTTTACCCCCTTAACTATGGCTACACCTTC. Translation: CASSLRVYPLNYGYTF.

CDR3 coding DNA: TGTGCCAGCAGCCAAGATTACGGGGTAGCCGAAAGGAATGAGCAGTTCTTC. Its translation is CASSQDYGVAERNEQFF. The rearrangement uses TRBV4-2 and TRBJ2-1; TRBD2 might be the D (5 bases). The length of the CDR3 is 17 residues. Trimming shortened V by 0 bases and J by 7 bases, and 19 bases separated the two germline ends. From germline, CDR1 is LGHNA and CDR2 YNFKEQ.

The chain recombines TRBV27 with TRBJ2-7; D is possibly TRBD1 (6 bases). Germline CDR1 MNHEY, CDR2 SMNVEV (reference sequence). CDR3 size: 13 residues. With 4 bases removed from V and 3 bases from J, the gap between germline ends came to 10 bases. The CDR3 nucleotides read TGTGCCAGCAGTTACGGCAGGGGCTACGAGCAGTACTTC. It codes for CASSYGRGYEQYF.

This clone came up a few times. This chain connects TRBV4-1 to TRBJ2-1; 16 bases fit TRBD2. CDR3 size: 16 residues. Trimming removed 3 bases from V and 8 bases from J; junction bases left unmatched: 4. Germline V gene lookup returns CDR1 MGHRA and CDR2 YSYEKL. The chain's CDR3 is CASSQGLAGGPYEQFF. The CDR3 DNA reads TGCGCCAGCAGCCAGGGACTAGCGGGAGGGCCCTATGAGCAGTTCTTC.

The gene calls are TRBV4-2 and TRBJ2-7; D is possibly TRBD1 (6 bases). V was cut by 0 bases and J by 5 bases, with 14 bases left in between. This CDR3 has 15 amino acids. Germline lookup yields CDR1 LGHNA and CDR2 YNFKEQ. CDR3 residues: CASSQESQGMDEQYF. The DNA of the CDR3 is TGTGCCAGCAGCCAAGAAAGTCAGGGGATGGACGAGCAGTACTTC.

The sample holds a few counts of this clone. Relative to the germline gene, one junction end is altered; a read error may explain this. CDR3 sequence: CASSQALAGEYEQYF. CDR3 nucleotides: TGCGCCAGCAGCCAGGCTCTAGCGGGAGAATACGAGCAGTACTTC. The chain combines TRBV7-9 with TRBJ2-7, with 10 bases lining up with TRBD2. Germline CDR1 is SEHNR and CDR2 is FQNEAQ (reference sequence). The CDR3 has 15 amino acids.